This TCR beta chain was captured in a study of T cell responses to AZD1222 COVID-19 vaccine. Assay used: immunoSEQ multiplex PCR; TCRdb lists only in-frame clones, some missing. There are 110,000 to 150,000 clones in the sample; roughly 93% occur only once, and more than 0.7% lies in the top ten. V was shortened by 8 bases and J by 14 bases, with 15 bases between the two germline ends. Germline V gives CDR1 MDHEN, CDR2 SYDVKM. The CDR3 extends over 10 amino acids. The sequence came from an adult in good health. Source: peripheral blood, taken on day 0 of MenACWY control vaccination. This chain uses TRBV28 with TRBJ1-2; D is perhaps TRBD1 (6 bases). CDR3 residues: CASARDTLTF. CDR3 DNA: TGTGCCAGCGCCCGGGACACCCTGACCTTC.